The 21 T cell receptor beta chains given below trace back to one sample, sequenced in a study of siplizumab effects on memory and regulatory T cells. Method: immunoSEQ multiplex PCR; TCRdb's copy keeps in-frame clones and lacks some. The repertoire holds tens of thousands of clones, with roughly 86% as singletons. The sample consisted of Tregs sorted from blood. Receptors originate from a human donor in good health.

CDR3 DNA sequence: TGTGCCATCCGCCGGGACGTGACCTACGAGCAGTACTTC. Its protein product is CAIRRDVTYEQYF. This chain links TRBV10-3 with TRBJ2-7; perhaps D is TRBD1 or TRBD2 (5 bases each). The CDR3 runs 13 residues. V lost 8 bases, J lost 2 bases, and 13 bases lay in between. CDR1 and CDR2 (germline): ENHRY, SYGVKD.

V gene TRBV12-1 combines with J gene TRBJ1-6. TRBV12-1 has pseudogene status. The CDR3 has 10 amino acids. The CDR3, as DNA: TGTGCCAGCAGCTTTAATGCGATCCACTTT. As protein: CASSFNAIHF.

The V and J genes are TRBV10-2 and TRBJ1-3; D gene ambiguous. CDR3 size: 14 residues. Germline V gene data show CDR1 as WSHSY and CDR2 as SAAADI. V was shortened by 2 bases and J by 4 bases, with 9 bases between the two germline ends. The CDR3 loop reads CASSEGTEGNTIYF. The CDR3 DNA sequence: TGCGCCAGCAGTGAGGGCACCGAGGGAAACACCATATATTTT.

The J gene is TRBJ1-2, the V gene TRBV6-5; TRBD1 aligns across 7 bases. The CDR3 contains 14 residues. The trim removed 7 bases at V and 8 bases at J, leaving 13 bases unmatched. Germline assignment: CDR1 MNHEY and CDR2 SVGAGI. DNA for the CDR3: TGTGCCAGCAATCTCCTCAACAGGGGCTGGGGCTACACCTTC. Translated, it gives CASNLLNRGWGYTF.

By proportion, this clone is medium-sized. The chain joins TRBV30 to TRBJ2-7; no firm D call. V lost 2 bases, J lost 6 bases, and 8 bases lay in between. CDR1 and CDR2 from the germline V gene are GTSNPN and SVGIG (reference sequence). The CDR3 totals 11 residues. The CDR3 protein is CAWSSGGEQYF. The CDR3 DNA reads TGTGCCTGGAGTTCGGGCGGCGAGCAGTACTTC.

This clone was found once. The gene calls are TRBV10-3 and TRBJ1-2, with 10 bases lining up with TRBD1. This CDR3 is built from 16 residues. CDR1 and CDR2 (germline): ENHRY, SYGVKD. Trimming at V came to 0 bases and at J to 9 bases, leaving 10 bases not matched to a gene. CDR3 region: CAISESGTGAPRSYTF. The CDR3 nucleotides are TGTGCCATCAGTGAGTCCGGGACAGGGGCACCACGAAGCTACACCTTC.

This chain joins TRBV19 and TRBJ1-6; 10 positions agree with TRBD1. The CDR3 is 15 amino acids. Germline CDR1 LNHDA, CDR2 SQIVND (reference sequence). V was pared by 6 bases and J by 7 bases, with 6 bases of the junction left unmatched. CDR3 sequence: CASRETGGTNSPLHF. In DNA, the CDR3 is TGTGCCAGTAGGGAGACAGGGGGCACGAATTCACCCCTCCACTTT. Combining the CDR3 with reference TRBV19 and TRBJ1-6 gives the whole variable domain DGGITQSPKYLFRKEGQNVTLSCEQNLNHDAMYWYRQDPGQGLRLIYYSQIVNDFQKGDIAEGYSVSREKKESFPLTVTSAQKNPTAFYLCASRETGGTNSPLHFGNGTRLTVT.

V usage is TRBV28 and J usage is TRBJ1-2; 9 nucleotides match TRBD1. Trimming removed 3 bases from V and 0 bases from J; junction bases left unmatched: 5. The CDR3 has 16 residues. CDR1 and CDR2 (germline): MDHEN, SYDVKM. This chain's CDR3 is CASSFVGTGTNYGYTF. CDR3 in DNA: TGTGCCAGCAGTTTTGTCGGGACAGGGACTAACTATGGCTACACCTTC.

The chain links TRBV5-4 to TRBJ1-1, with D hard to call. The V and J ends lost 0 bases and 1 base respectively, with 13 bases between them. The V gene's germline CDR1 is SGHNT and CDR2 YYREEE (reference sequence). The CDR3 sequence is 16 residues long. CDR3 region: CASSLVIGGQNTEAFF. The CDR3 DNA is TGTGCCAGCAGCTTGGTAATAGGTGGGCAGAACACTGAAGCTTTCTTT.

This chain uses TRBV18 with TRBJ1-2, with no clear D. V gave up 3 bases and J gave up 1 base, with 6 bases separating them. Per germline, CDR1 KGHSH and CDR2 LQKENI. This CDR3 has 13 residues. The CDR3, as DNA: TGTGCCAGCTCACCGGACGGTAACTATGGCTACACCTTC. Its protein product is CASSPDGNYGYTF. Full variable domain (outside the CDR3, taken from reference TRBV18 and TRBJ1-2): NAGVMQNPRHLVRRRGQEARLRCSPMKGHSHVYWYRQLPEEGLKFMVYLQKENIIDESGMPKERFSAEFPKEGPSILRIQQVVRGDSAAYFCASSPDGNYGYTFGSGTRLTVV.

This clone came up a few times. The CDR3 sequence: CSARFYTEAFF. CDR3 sequence (DNA): TGCAGTGCTAGGTTCTACACTGAAGCTTTCTTT. V is TRBV20-1 and J is TRBJ1-1; D gene uncertain. Germline loops: CDR1 DFQATT, CDR2 SNEGSKA (reference sequence). This CDR3 spans 11 amino acids. V shed 3 bases and J shed 3 bases, with 5 bases lying between them.

The chain combines TRBV28 with TRBJ2-6; D not resolved. Germline values: CDR1 MDHEN, CDR2 SYDVKM. The CDR3 contains 16 residues. V was cut by 2 bases and J by 4 bases, with 12 bases left in between. CDR3 sequence: CASSLGYYTGANVLTF. CDR3 DNA: TGTGCCAGCAGTTTAGGATACTACACCGGGGCCAACGTCCTGACTTTC.

V usage is TRBV5-6 and J usage is TRBJ2-7; D not resolved. The CDR3 sequence is 15 residues long. Trimming shortened V by 0 bases and J by 3 bases, and 13 bases separated the two germline ends. The germline gives CDR1 SGHDT, CDR2 YYEEEE. The CDR3 sequence: CASSLGLRADYEQYF. The CDR3 DNA reads as TGTGCCAGCAGCTTGGGCCTTCGGGCGGACTACGAGCAGTACTTC.

The CDR3 DNA follows: TGTGCCAGTAGTATAGCGGGGGCCTTAACTGAAGCTTTCTTT. Translating it yields CASSIAGALTEAFF. J is TRBJ1-1 and V is TRBV19; perhaps TRBD1 as D (6 bases). The CDR3 length is 14 residues. Germline values: CDR1 LNHDA, CDR2 SQIVND (reference sequence). V was clipped by 1 base and J by 5 bases, with 11 bases between them.

The J gene is TRBJ2-5, the V gene TRBV10-1, with D perhaps matching TRBD1 (6 bases). The germline V gene encodes CDR1 WNHNN and CDR2 SYGVQD (reference sequence). The CDR3 runs to 15 residues. V was clipped by 5 bases and J by 2 bases, with 15 bases between them. The CDR3: CASSPWGRGQETQYF. Here the CDR3 DNA reads TGCGCCAGCAGTCCCTGGGGCAGGGGACAAGAGACCCAGTACTTC.

The J gene is TRBJ2-2, the V gene TRBV6-5; TRBD2 might be the D (5 bases). Germline assignment: CDR1 MNHEY and CDR2 SVGAGI. V was clipped by 0 bases and J by 5 bases, with 10 bases between them. The CDR3 runs to 15 residues. CDR3: CASSYSGEITGELFF. CDR3 DNA: TGTGCCAGCAGTTACTCGGGAGAGATTACCGGGGAGCTGTTTTTT.

The CDR3 spells CASSLEGGAGNTEAFF. For the CDR3, the DNA is TGTGCCAGCAGCTTGGAAGGGGGGGCAGGGAACACTGAAGCTTTCTTT. The chain carries TRBV5-4 and TRBJ1-1; maybe TRBD1 (6 bases). V was cut by 0 bases and J by 1 base, with 13 bases left in between. Germline V gene lookup returns CDR1 SGHNT and CDR2 YYREEE (reference sequence). The CDR3 is 16 amino acids.

This clone was observed once. The V gene is TRBV7-9, the J gene TRBJ2-7; weak D call: TRBD2 (6 bases). CDR1 is SEHNR and CDR2 is FQNEAQ in the germline V gene (reference sequence). The germline V and J ends were trimmed by 1 base and 2 bases, with 9 bases remaining between them. CDR3 size: 14 residues. CDR3 region: CASSLGGAPYEQYF. In DNA, the CDR3 is TGTGCCAGCAGCTTAGGCGGGGCTCCCTACGAGCAGTACTTC.

This rearrangement joins TRBV4-2 to TRBJ1-3, with D unclear. Germline V lookup: CDR1 LGHNA, CDR2 YNFKEQ. The ends were cut back, 0 bases at V and 0 bases at J, with 15 bases in the middle. The length of the CDR3 is 18 residues. The CDR3 spells CASSQDSNRAYSGNTIYF. The CDR3 region has the DNA TGTGCCAGCAGCCAAGATTCTAACAGAGCCTACTCTGGAAACACCATATATTTT.

The chain joins TRBV15 to TRBJ2-4; D is uncertain. V was shortened by 5 bases and J by 8 bases, with 19 bases between the two germline ends. Germline CDR1 and CDR2: LNHNV and YYDKDF (reference sequence). CDR3 length: 15 residues. CDR3 region: CATSRALDPQDIQYF. In DNA form, the CDR3 reads TGTGCCACCAGCCGAGCACTCGACCCACAAGACATTCAGTACTTC.

CDR3 coding DNA: TGCGCCAGCAGCCACGGGACAGATAACACTGAAGCTTTCTTT. Amino acid sequence: CASSHGTDNTEAFF. The chain employs TRBV5-1 and TRBJ1-1; 7 positions match TRBD1. The ends lost 4 bases at V and 2 bases at J; junction bases unmatched: 5. The CDR3 contains 14 residues. Germline assignment: CDR1 SGHRS and CDR2 YFSETQ.